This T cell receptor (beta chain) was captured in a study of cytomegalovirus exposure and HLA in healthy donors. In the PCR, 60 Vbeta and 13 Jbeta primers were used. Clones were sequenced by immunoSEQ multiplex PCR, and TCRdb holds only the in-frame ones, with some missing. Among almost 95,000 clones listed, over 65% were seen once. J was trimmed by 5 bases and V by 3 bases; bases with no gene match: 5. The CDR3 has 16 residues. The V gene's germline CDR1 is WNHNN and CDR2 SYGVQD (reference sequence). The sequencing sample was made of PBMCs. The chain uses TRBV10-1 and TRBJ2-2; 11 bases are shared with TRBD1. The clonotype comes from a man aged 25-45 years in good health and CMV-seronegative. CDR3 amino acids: CASSDARDRGTGELFF. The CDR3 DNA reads TGCGCCAGCAGTGATGCCCGGGACAGGGGGACCGGGGAGCTGTTTTTT.